The rows below give T cell receptor beta chains drawn from one sample of a study of cytomegalovirus exposure and HLA in healthy donors. Measured with immunoSEQ multiplex PCR; TCRdb has only the in-frame clones, and not every one. In the table there are over 30,000 clones, more than 60% of which are singletons. The sample taken for sequencing was PBMCs. The receptors derive from a man aged 50 to 59 in good health and CMV-seropositive. Each CDR3 is given with its conserved first and last residue. The D gene is left open where the match is weak. Expanded clones get a size class; other rows say once, few or many, or leave the size out.

D gene: -; clone size: few; J gene: TRBJ1-3; V gene: TRBV18; CDR3 protein: CASSPPSTAISGNTIYF; CDR3 DNA: TGTGCCAGCTCACCACCGAGTACCGCCATCTCTGGAAACACCATATATTTT
D gene: -; clone size: -; J gene: TRBJ1-2; V gene: TRBV9; CDR3 protein: CASSVGEGGYTF; CDR3 DNA: TGTGCCAGCAGCGTAGGGGAGGGTGGCTACACCTTC
D gene: TRBD2; clone size: few; J gene: TRBJ2-1; V gene: TRBV18; CDR3 protein: CASSPTSGVYNEQFF; CDR3 DNA: TGTGCCAGCTCTCCGACTAGCGGGGTATACAATGAGCAGTTCTTC
D gene: -; clone size: -; J gene: TRBJ1-4; V gene: TRBV5-1; CDR3 protein: CASSLEVPGKLFF; CDR3 DNA: TGCGCCAGCAGCTTGGAGGTGCCGGGAAAACTGTTTTTT
D gene: -; clone size: -; J gene: TRBJ1-5; V gene: TRBV30; CDR3 protein: CAWSKLNQPQHF; CDR3 DNA: TGTGCCTGGAGTAAACTCAATCAGCCCCAGCATTTT
D gene: -; clone size: few; J gene: TRBJ2-1; V gene: TRBV5-6; CDR3 protein: CASSLRSINEQFF; CDR3 DNA: TGTGCCAGCAGCTTGAGGAGCATCAATGAGCAGTTCTTC
D gene: -; clone size: -; J gene: TRBJ2-7; V gene: TRBV5-1; CDR3 protein: CASSLGSGNEQYF; CDR3 DNA: TGCGCCAGCAGCTTGGGGTCCGGGAACGAGCAGTACTTC
D gene: TRBD1; clone size: -; J gene: TRBJ1-2; V gene: TRBV18; CDR3 protein: CASSQGQGGYGYTF; CDR3 DNA: TGTGCCAGCTCACAAGGACAGGGCGGGTATGGCTACACCTTC
D gene: -; clone size: -; J gene: TRBJ2-1; V gene: TRBV25-1; CDR3 protein: CASSHSLGQHNEQFF; CDR3 DNA: TGTGCCAGCAGTCACTCGCTGGGGCAGCACAATGAGCAGTTCTTC
D gene: TRBD2; clone size: -; J gene: TRBJ2-5; V gene: TRBV5-1; CDR3 protein: CASSRGTSKETQYF; CDR3 DNA: TGCGCCAGCAGCCGAGGGACTAGTAAAGAGACCCAGTACTTC
D gene: -; clone size: -; J gene: TRBJ1-1; V gene: TRBV30; CDR3 protein: CAWSHRVLLNTEAFF; CDR3 DNA: TGTGCCTGGAGTCACAGGGTATTATTGAACACTGAAGCTTTCTTT
D gene: -; clone size: -; J gene: TRBJ1-6; V gene: TRBV25-1; CDR3 protein: CASSDEGGEFNSPLHF; CDR3 DNA: TGTGCCAGCAGTGACGAGGGAGGGGAGTTTAATTCACCCCTCCACTTT
D gene: -; clone size: -; J gene: TRBJ2-2; V gene: TRBV11-3; CDR3 protein: CASSLELVGTGELFF; CDR3 DNA: TGTGCCAGCAGCTTAGAACTGGTTGGCACCGGGGAGCTGTTTTTT
D gene: -; clone size: -; J gene: TRBJ1-2; V gene: TRBV6-5; CDR3 protein: CASSRGPRGSYGYTF; CDR3 DNA: TGTGCCAGCAGCCGCGGGCCCCGGGGGAGCTATGGCTACACCTTC
D gene: TRBD1; clone size: few; J gene: TRBJ2-3; V gene: TRBV25-1; CDR3 protein: CASSHRTGKGTDTQYF; CDR3 DNA: TGTGCCAGCAGCCATCGGACAGGGAAGGGCACAGATACGCAGTATTTT
D gene: -; clone size: few; J gene: TRBJ2-6; V gene: TRBV28; CDR3 protein: CASKLAGANVLTF; CDR3 DNA: TGTGCCAGTAAGCTGGCTGGGGCCAACGTCCTGACTTTC
D gene: TRBD1; clone size: -; J gene: TRBJ1-6; V gene: TRBV9; CDR3 protein: CASAGTGVSPLHF; CDR3 DNA: TGTGCCAGCGCCGGGACAGGGGTTTCACCCCTCCACTTT
D gene: -; clone size: -; J gene: TRBJ1-6; V gene: TRBV4-1; CDR3 protein: CASSPARDMAVPLHF; CDR3 DNA: TGCGCCAGCAGCCCGGCCAGGGACATGGCCGTTCCCCTCCACTTT
D gene: -; clone size: -; J gene: TRBJ2-3; V gene: TRBV30; CDR3 protein: CAWSVAGSDTQYF; CDR3 DNA: TGTGCCTGGAGTGTCGCGGGATCAGATACGCAGTATTTT
D gene: TRBD2; clone size: -; J gene: TRBJ2-5; V gene: TRBV25-1; CDR3 protein: CASSGLAGVRETQYF; CDR3 DNA: TGTGCCAGCAGTGGACTAGCGGGGGTACGGGAGACCCAGTACTTC
D gene: -; clone size: -; J gene: TRBJ2-2; V gene: TRBV7-2; CDR3 protein: CASSLKRSGGELFF; CDR3 DNA: TGTGCCAGCAGCTTAAAGCGGTCGGGCGGGGAGCTGTTTTTT
D gene: TRBD1; clone size: few; J gene: TRBJ1-6; V gene: TRBV7-9; CDR3 protein: CASSLDGTGHLDSPLHF; CDR3 DNA: TGTGCCAGCAGCTTGGATGGGACAGGCCATTTAGATTCACCCCTCCACTTT
D gene: -; clone size: -; J gene: TRBJ2-3; V gene: TRBV28; CDR3 protein: CASSLLAESTDTQYF; CDR3 DNA: TGTGCCAGCAGCCTCTTAGCGGAGAGCACAGATACGCAGTATTTT
D gene: TRBD1; clone size: -; J gene: TRBJ1-2; V gene: TRBV10-3; CDR3 protein: CAISEDRDLNGYTF; CDR3 DNA: TGTGCCATCAGTGAGGACAGGGATTTAAATGGCTACACCTTC
D gene: -; clone size: -; J gene: TRBJ2-1; V gene: TRBV13; CDR3 protein: CASSLRRALGNEQFF; CDR3 DNA: TGTGCCAGCAGCTTAAGGAGGGCCCTCGGCAATGAGCAGTTCTTC
D gene: -; clone size: once; J gene: TRBJ2-6; V gene: TRBV6-1; CDR3 protein: CASNRSGANVLTF; CDR3 DNA: TGTGCCAGCAATCGCTCTGGGGCCAACGTCCTGACTTTC
D gene: TRBD1; clone size: medium-sized; J gene: TRBJ2-7; V gene: TRBV6-6; CDR3 protein: CASSPRTGRAHEQYF; CDR3 DNA: TGTGCCAGCAGTCCAAGGACAGGGCGGGCTCACGAGCAGTACTTC
D gene: TRBD2; clone size: few; J gene: TRBJ2-1; V gene: TRBV5-1; CDR3 protein: CASSLMASGSNEQFF; CDR3 DNA: TGCGCCAGCAGCTTAATGGCTAGCGGGAGCAATGAGCAGTTCTTC
D gene: -; clone size: -; J gene: TRBJ1-1; V gene: TRBV25-1; CDR3 protein: CASSDDLGLGDTEAFF; CDR3 DNA: TGTGCCAGCAGTGATGACCTAGGGTTAGGGGACACTGAAGCTTTCTTT
D gene: -; clone size: -; J gene: TRBJ2-6; V gene: TRBV6-5; CDR3 protein: CASSPPGTGANVLTF; CDR3 DNA: TGTGCCAGCAGCCCCCCGGGAACTGGGGCCAACGTCCTGACTTTC
D gene: TRBD1; clone size: -; J gene: TRBJ2-2; V gene: TRBV5-4; CDR3 protein: CASSLTGYAGELFF; CDR3 DNA: TGTGCCAGCAGCCTGACAGGGTACGCCGGGGAGCTGTTTTTT
D gene: TRBD1; clone size: -; J gene: TRBJ1-4; V gene: TRBV6-6; CDR3 protein: CASTDRADNEKLFF; CDR3 DNA: TGTGCCAGCACTGACAGGGCCGATAATGAAAAACTGTTTTTT
D gene: TRBD1; clone size: -; J gene: TRBJ1-4; V gene: TRBV5-1; CDR3 protein: CATGTGPNEKLFF; CDR3 DNA: TGCGCCACCGGGACAGGACCTAATGAAAAACTGTTTTTT
D gene: TRBD1; clone size: once; J gene: TRBJ1-1; V gene: TRBV18; CDR3 protein: CASSPVTGPLNTEAFF; CDR3 DNA: TGTGCCAGCTCACCCGTGACAGGGCCCTTGAACACTGAAGCTTTCTTT
D gene: TRBD2; clone size: -; J gene: TRBJ2-1; V gene: TRBV9; CDR3 protein: CASSVSGNNYNEQFF; CDR3 DNA: TGTGCCAGCAGCGTAAGCGGGAATAACTACAATGAGCAGTTCTTC
D gene: TRBD2; clone size: -; J gene: TRBJ2-5; V gene: TRBV9; CDR3 protein: CASSAGTSGRNEEPQYF; CDR3 DNA: TGTGCCAGCAGCGCCGGGACTAGCGGGAGAAACGAAGAGCCCCAGTACTTC
D gene: -; clone size: few; J gene: TRBJ1-1; V gene: TRBV6-6; CDR3 protein: CASTRGGPAAFF; CDR3 DNA: TGTGCCAGCACGCGCGGGGGGCCCGCAGCTTTCTTT
D gene: TRBD2; clone size: -; J gene: TRBJ2-1; V gene: TRBV5-4; CDR3 protein: CASSFPGLAVDEQFF; CDR3 DNA: TGTGCCAGCAGCTTCCCGGGACTAGCGGTGGATGAGCAGTTCTTC
D gene: -; clone size: -; J gene: TRBJ1-6; V gene: TRBV7-8; CDR3 protein: CASDPGQGNSPLHF; CDR3 DNA: TGTGCCAGCGACCCCGGGCAGGGTAATTCACCCCTCCACTTT
D gene: -; clone size: once; J gene: TRBJ2-1; V gene: TRBV4-2; CDR3 protein: CASSQDLLYSYNEQFF; CDR3 DNA: TGTGCCAGCAGCCAAGATTTACTGTACAGTTACAATGAGCAGTTCTTC
D gene: TRBD1; clone size: -; J gene: TRBJ2-4; V gene: TRBV5-1; CDR3 protein: CASSLATGENIQYF; CDR3 DNA: TGCGCCAGCAGCTTGGCGACAGGGGAAAACATTCAGTACTTC
D gene: -; clone size: -; J gene: TRBJ2-2; V gene: TRBV27; CDR3 protein: CASSFTSGELFF; CDR3 DNA: TGTGCCAGCAGTTTTACTTCCGGGGAGCTGTTTTTT
D gene: TRBD1; clone size: -; J gene: TRBJ2-3; V gene: TRBV5-1; CDR3 protein: CASSLRGGGTDTQYF; CDR3 DNA: TGCGCCAGCAGCTTGAGAGGGGGCGGCACAGATACGCAGTATTTT
D gene: TRBD1; clone size: few; J gene: TRBJ1-2; V gene: TRBV29-1; CDR3 protein: CSVEGQGGYTF; CDR3 DNA: TGCAGCGTTGAAGGACAGGGTGGCTACACCTTC
D gene: -; clone size: -; J gene: TRBJ1-2; V gene: TRBV30; CDR3 protein: CAWSGQDEYGYTF; CDR3 DNA: TGTGCCTGGAGTGGACAGGACGAATATGGCTACACCTTC
D gene: -; clone size: -; J gene: TRBJ2-1; V gene: TRBV5-1; CDR3 protein: CASSTAGVWEQFF; CDR3 DNA: TGCGCCAGCAGTACCGCAGGGGTGTGGGAGCAGTTCTTC
D gene: -; clone size: -; J gene: TRBJ1-4; V gene: TRBV19; CDR3 protein: CASRSGHSFEKLFF; CDR3 DNA: TGTGCCAGTAGATCGGGACATTCGTTTGAAAAACTGTTTTTT
D gene: -; clone size: -; J gene: TRBJ1-1; V gene: TRBV6-1; CDR3 protein: CASSAHTGEAFF; CDR3 DNA: TGTGCCAGCAGTGCCCACACAGGGGAAGCTTTCTTT
D gene: -; clone size: few; J gene: TRBJ2-7; V gene: TRBV28; CDR3 protein: CASSLSNEQYF; CDR3 DNA: TGTGCCAGCAGTTTATCTAACGAGCAGTACTTC
D gene: -; clone size: -; J gene: TRBJ2-5; V gene: TRBV5-1; CDR3 protein: CASSSLLRRQGETQYF; CDR3 DNA: TGCGCCAGCAGCTCGCTCCTACGGCGGCAGGGAGAGACCCAGTACTTC
D gene: -; clone size: -; J gene: TRBJ1-3; V gene: TRBV4-2; CDR3 protein: CASSQRGSAALSGNTIYF; CDR3 DNA: TGTGCCAGCAGCCAAAGGGGGTCAGCGGCCCTCTCTGGAAACACCATATATTTT
D gene: TRBD1; clone size: few; J gene: TRBJ1-5; V gene: TRBV28; CDR3 protein: CASSLAAGGNQPQHF; CDR3 DNA: TGTGCCAGCAGTTTAGCGGCAGGGGGGAATCAGCCCCAGCATTTT
D gene: -; clone size: -; J gene: TRBJ1-1; V gene: TRBV15; CDR3 protein: CATSRAPGRQGNKAFF; CDR3 DNA: TGTGCCACCAGCAGAGCCCCCGGAAGACAAGGAAATAAAGCTTTCTTT
D gene: -; clone size: few; J gene: TRBJ2-3; V gene: TRBV11-2; CDR3 protein: CASSPQGGRADTQYF; CDR3 DNA: TGTGCCAGCAGCCCCCAAGGGGGTCGGGCAGATACGCAGTATTTT